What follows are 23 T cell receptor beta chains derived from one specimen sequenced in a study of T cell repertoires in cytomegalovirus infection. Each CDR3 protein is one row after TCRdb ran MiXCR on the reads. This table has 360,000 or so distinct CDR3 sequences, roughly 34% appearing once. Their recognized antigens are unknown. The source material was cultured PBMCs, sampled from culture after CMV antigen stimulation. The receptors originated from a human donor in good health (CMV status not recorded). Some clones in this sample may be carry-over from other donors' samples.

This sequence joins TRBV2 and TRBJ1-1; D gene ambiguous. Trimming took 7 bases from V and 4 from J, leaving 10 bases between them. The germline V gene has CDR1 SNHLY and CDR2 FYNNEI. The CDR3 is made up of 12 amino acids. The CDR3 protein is CASTRWVTEAFF. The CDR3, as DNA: TGTGCCAGCACCCGGTGGGTCACTGAAGCTTTCTTT.

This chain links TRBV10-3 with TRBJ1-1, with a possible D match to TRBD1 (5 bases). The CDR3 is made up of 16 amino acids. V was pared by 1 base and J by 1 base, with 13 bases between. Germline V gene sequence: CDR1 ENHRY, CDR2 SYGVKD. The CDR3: CAISELVYGANTEAFF. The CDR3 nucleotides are TGTGCCATCAGTGAGTTGGTGTACGGGGCGAACACTGAAGCTTTCTTT.

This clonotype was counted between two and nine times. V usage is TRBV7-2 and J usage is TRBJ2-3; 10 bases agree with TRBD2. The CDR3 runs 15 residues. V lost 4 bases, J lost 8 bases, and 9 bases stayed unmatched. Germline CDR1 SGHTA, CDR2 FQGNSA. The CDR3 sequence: CASSSLLAGSGTQYF. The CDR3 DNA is TGTGCCAGCAGCTCCCTACTAGCGGGATCTGGTACGCAGTATTTT.

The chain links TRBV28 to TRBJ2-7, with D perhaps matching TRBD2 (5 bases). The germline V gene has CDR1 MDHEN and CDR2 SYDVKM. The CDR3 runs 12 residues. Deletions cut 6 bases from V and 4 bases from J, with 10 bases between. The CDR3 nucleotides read TGTGCCAGCAGCCAAGAGGGATACGAGCAGTACTTC. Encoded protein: CASSQEGYEQYF. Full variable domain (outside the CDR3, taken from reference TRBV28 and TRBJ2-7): DVKVTQSSRYLVKRTGEKVFLECVQDMDHENMFWYRQDPGLGLRLIYFSYDVKMKEKGDIPEGYSVSREKKERFSLILESASTNQTSMYLCASSQEGYEQYFGPGTRLTVT.

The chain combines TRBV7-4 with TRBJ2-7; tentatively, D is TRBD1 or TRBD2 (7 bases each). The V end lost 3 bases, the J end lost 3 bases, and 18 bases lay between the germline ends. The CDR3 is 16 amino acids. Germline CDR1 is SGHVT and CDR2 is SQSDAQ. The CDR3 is CASSFEDREGNYEQYF. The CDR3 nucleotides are TGTGCCAGCAGCTTCGAAGACAGGGAGGGCAACTACGAGCAGTACTTC.

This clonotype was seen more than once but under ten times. The CDR3 region has the DNA TGTGCCAGCAGTTTAGCAAACACCATATATTTT. Translating it yields CASSLANTIYF. V gene TRBV28 combines with J gene TRBJ1-3; unclear D gene. The CDR3 totals 11 residues. V lost 2 bases and J lost 6, with 2 bases in between. The germline V gene encodes CDR1 MDHEN and CDR2 SYDVKM.

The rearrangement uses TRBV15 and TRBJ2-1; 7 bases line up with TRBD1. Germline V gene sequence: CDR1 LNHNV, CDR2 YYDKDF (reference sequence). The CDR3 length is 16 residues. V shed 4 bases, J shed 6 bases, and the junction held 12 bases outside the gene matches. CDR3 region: CATSIAGTVGANEQFF. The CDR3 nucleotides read TGTGCCACCAGCATTGCCGGGACAGTCGGGGCCAATGAGCAGTTCTTC.

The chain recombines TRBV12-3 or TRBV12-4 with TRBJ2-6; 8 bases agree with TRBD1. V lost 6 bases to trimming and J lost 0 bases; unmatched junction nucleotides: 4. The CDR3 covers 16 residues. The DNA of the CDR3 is TGTGCCAGCAGCCGGACAGGGAGCTCTGGGGCCAACGTCCTGACTTTC. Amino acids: CASSRTGSSGANVLTF.

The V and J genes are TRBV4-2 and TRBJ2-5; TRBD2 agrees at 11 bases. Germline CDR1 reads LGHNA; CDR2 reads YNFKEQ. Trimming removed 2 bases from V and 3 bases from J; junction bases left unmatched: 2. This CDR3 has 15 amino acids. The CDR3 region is CASSQYSGREETQYF. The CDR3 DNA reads TGTGCCAGCAGCCAATATAGCGGGAGGGAAGAGACCCAGTACTTC.

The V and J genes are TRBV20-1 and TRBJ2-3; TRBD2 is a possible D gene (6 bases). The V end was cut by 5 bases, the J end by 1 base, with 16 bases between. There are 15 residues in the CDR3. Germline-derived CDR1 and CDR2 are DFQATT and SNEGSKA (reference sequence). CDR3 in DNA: TGCAGTGCTGTCCCTCGGGGGTGGGGCACAGATACGCAGTATTTT. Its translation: CSAVPRGWGTDTQYF.

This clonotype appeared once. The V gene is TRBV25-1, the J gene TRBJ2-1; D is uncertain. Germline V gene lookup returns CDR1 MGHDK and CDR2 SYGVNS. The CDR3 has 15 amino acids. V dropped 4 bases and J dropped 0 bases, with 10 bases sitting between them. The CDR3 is CASSVLLSSYNEQFF. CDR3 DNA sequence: TGTGCCAGCAGTGTGCTACTAAGCTCCTACAATGAGCAGTTCTTC.

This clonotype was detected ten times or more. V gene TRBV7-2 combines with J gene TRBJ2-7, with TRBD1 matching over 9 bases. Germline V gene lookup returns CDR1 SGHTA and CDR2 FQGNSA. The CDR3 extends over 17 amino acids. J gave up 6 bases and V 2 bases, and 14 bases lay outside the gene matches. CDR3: CASSLTMSGQGLSEQYF. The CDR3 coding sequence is TGTGCCAGCAGCTTAACCATGTCGGGACAGGGTCTCTCCGAGCAGTACTTC.

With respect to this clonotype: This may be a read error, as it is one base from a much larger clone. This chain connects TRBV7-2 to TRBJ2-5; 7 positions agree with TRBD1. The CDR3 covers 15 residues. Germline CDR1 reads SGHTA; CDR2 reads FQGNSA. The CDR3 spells CANSPGQYLQETQYF. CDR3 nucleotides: TGTGCCAACAGCCCGGGACAGTATTTACAAGAGACCCAGTACTTC. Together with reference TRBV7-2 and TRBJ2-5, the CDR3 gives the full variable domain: GAGVSQSPSNKVTEKGKDVELRCDPISGHTALYWYRQSLGQGLEFLIYFQGNSAPDKSGLPSDRFSAERTGGSVSTLTIQRTQQEDSAVYLCANSPGQYLQETQYFGPGTRLLVL.

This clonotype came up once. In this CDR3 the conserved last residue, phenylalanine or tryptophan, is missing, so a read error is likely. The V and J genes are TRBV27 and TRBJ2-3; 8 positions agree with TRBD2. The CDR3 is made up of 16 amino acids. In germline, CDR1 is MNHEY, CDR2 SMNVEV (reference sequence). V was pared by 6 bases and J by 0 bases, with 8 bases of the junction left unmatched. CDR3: CASSPAASGSTDTQYL. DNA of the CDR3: TGTGCCAGCAGCCCTGCCGCTAGCGGGAGCACAGATACGCAGTATCTT.

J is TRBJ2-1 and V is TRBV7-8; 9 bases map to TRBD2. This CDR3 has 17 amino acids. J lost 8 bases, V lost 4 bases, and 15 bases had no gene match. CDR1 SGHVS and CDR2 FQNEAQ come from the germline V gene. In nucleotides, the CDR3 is TGTGCCAGCAGCTGGGCGGGGACTAGCAGCCCTACCGATGAGCAGTTCTTC. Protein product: CASSWAGTSSPTDEQFF.

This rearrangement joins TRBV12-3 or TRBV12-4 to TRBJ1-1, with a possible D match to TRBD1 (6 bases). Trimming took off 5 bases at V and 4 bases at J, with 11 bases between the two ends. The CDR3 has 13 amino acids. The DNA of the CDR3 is TGTGCCAGCAGTAACAGGGTTGGCACTGAAGCTTTCTTT. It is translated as CASSNRVGTEAFF.

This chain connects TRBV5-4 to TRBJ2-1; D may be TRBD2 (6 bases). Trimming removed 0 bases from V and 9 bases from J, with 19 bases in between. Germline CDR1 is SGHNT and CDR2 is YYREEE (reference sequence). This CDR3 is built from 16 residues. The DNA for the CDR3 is TGTGCCAGCAGCTTGGGGCGGGATGCCGGTAAGGGTGAGCAGTTCTTC. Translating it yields CASSLGRDAGKGEQFF.

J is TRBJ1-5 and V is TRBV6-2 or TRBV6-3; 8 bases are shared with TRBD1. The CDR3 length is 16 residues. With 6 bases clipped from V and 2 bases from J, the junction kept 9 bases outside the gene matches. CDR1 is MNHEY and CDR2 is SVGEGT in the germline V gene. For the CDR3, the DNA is TGTGCCAGCAGGCTCTTCCCGGGACAGGGCAATCAGCCCCAGCATTTT. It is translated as CASRLFPGQGNQPQHF.

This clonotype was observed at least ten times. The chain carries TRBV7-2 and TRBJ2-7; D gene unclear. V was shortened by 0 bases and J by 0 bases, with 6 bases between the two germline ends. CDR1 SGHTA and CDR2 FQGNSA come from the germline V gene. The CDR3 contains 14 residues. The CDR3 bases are TGTGCCAGCAGCTTAGCGGGGAACTCCTACGAGCAGTACTTC. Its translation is CASSLAGNSYEQYF.

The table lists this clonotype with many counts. The CDR3: CASSLRFGTGPSADTQYF. The CDR3 DNA is TGTGCCAGCAGTTTACGGTTCGGGACGGGACCATCCGCAGATACGCAGTATTTT. The chain couples TRBV28 to TRBJ2-3; TRBD1 or TRBD2 may be the D gene (5 bases each). Trimming pared 2 bases from V and 4 bases from J, leaving 22 bases between. The CDR3 runs to 18 residues. Germline loops: CDR1 MDHEN, CDR2 SYDVKM. Using reference TRBV28 and TRBJ2-3 for the parts outside the CDR3, the full variable domain is DVKVTQSSRYLVKRTGEKVFLECVQDMDHENMFWYRQDPGLGLRLIYFSYDVKMKEKGDIPEGYSVSREKKERFSLILESASTNQTSMYLCASSLRFGTGPSADTQYFGPGTRLTVL.

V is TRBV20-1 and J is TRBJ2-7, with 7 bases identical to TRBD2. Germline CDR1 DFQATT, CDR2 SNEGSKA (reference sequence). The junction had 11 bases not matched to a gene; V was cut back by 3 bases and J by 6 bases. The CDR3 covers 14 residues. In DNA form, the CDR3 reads TGCAGTGCTAGTGGTGCGGGAGCTTTCCTCGAGCAGTACTTC. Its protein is CSASGAGAFLEQYF.

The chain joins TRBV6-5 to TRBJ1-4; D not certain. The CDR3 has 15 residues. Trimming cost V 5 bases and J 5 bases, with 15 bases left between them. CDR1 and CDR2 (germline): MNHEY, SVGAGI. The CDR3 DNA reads TGTGCCAGCAGTCGCACACCCCTCCTGAATGAAAAACTGTTTTTT. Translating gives CASSRTPLLNEKLFF.

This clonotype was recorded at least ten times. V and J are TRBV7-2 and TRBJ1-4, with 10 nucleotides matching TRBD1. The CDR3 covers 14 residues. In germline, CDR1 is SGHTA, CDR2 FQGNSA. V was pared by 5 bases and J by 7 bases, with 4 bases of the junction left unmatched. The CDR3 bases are TGTGCCAGCAGCCCCGGGACAGGGGTTGAAAAACTGTTTTTT. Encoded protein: CASSPGTGVEKLFF.